The subject of this entry is one T cell receptor (beta chain). The specificity of this receptor is unknown. Base quality data are lacking; no much larger clone is found one base away. This entry belongs to a study of blood T cell repertoires in COVID-19 (dated by TCRdb to the early 2020s). Turning to the overall study: Collaborator samples came from the United States, Italy and Spain and covered acute and convalescent phases of COVID-19. Samples came from the ongoing ImmuneRACE study (first 160 participants) plus 1,254 subjects from 6 global collaborators. Nearly every sample came with metadata listing a de-identified subject ID, COVID-19 status, age in years and sex. Subjects who had been exposed to COVID-19, were actively infected with it, or had recovered from it provided the deeply sampled blood TCRbeta repertoires that made up the dataset. The material from the prospective study consisted of cDNA or gDNA derived from T cells, B-cell-depleted T cells, or PBMCs. The repertoires were released in a freely available public database meant as a resource for research on the immune response to SARS-CoV-2. HLA class I and class II types, where available, came from metadata supplied by the sample provider rather than from assay-based typing.

The cysteine opens and the phenylalanine closes a CDR3 of 16 amino acids. Solely the CDR3 DNA is kept, with 48 bases framed from the first base. For CDR1 and CDR2, the germline V gene lists SGHRS and YFSETQ. V is reduced by 4 bases and J by 0 bases, leaving a spacing of 11 bases between them. TCRbeta CDR3 regions were amplified from genomic DNA by means of the immunoSEQ Assay, a bias-controlled multiplex PCR. In the source study's methods: Within the assay, amplification of reference gene primers was used to estimate how many nucleated cells each sample contained. Sequence reads were collapsed and filtered to measure the absolute abundance of every unique TCRbeta CDR3 rearrangement. For each sample, productive Simpson clonality was calculated as the square root of Simpson's diversity index over productive rearrangements. TCRdb stores this immuneACCESS table with in-frame sequences only. Part of the clones is absent; in the studies checked, under half of the shortfall reflects unresolved V genes, and no reason is known for the rest. The V and J calls and clone size come from that table; D and trimming were worked out from the DNA. Present in this sample are approximately 290,000 clones, just under 90% of which were seen just once. The ten largest clones take up around 10% of the sample.

The research as a whole found: Clinical and demographic metadata were provided uncurated, with the amount varying by source and participant.

One collaborating source in Seattle enrolled patients during active infection and followed them longitudinally through the course of disease. Whole blood was collected in K2EDTA tubes by collaborating institutions according to the institutions' own protocols. For TCRbeta analysis, collaborators shipped samples as frozen whole blood, isolated PBMCs, or DNA extracted from either of those sample types. The sequence came from a young woman with COVID-19, enrolled during active disease. Recombination linked TRBV5-1 to TRBJ1-6; TRBD1 is a possible D gene, resting on 6 matching bases. Sequences were obtained from peripheral blood. The sequenced DNA: TGCGCCAGCAGCGCCCAGGGGAGCTCCTATAATTCACCCCTCCACTTT. Translated, this gives CASSAQGSSYNSPLHF.